These T cell receptor beta chains were read from a single sample in a study of blood T cell repertoires in COVID-19. This table comes from immunoSEQ multiplex PCR, and its TCRdb copy is limited to in-frame clones, with some not included. This repertoire shows 330,000 or so clones, around nine tenths found once; its top ten account for approximately 4.1%. What was sequenced was peripheral blood. The receptors originated from a woman in her fifties or sixties with COVID-19, enrolled during active disease. Both conserved end residues are part of each CDR3. D genes are given only for firm matches. Some rows mark clone size as missing; the rest say once, few, many or name a class of expanded clone.

TRBD2	TRBV9	TRBJ2-7	NA	CASSAGLAGGLHEQYF	TGTGCCAGCAGCGCGGGCCTAGCGGGGGGCCTCCACGAGCAGTACTTC
NA	TRBV5-1	TRBJ1-2	NA	CASRLTLQGGGGYTF	TGCGCCAGCAGACTTACACTTCAGGGCGGGGGCGGCTACACCTTC
NA	TRBV9	TRBJ1-4	NA	CASSDQGIRNEKLFF	TGTGCCAGCAGCGACCAGGGTATCCGAAATGAAAAACTGTTTTTT
TRBD2	TRBV28	TRBJ2-7	NA	CASSFSSGGTYEQYF	TGTGCCAGCAGTTTTTCTAGCGGGGGTACCTACGAGCAGTACTTC
NA	TRBV4-1	TRBJ1-2	NA	CASSQGQLYGYTF	TGCGCCAGCAGCCAAGGACAGCTCTATGGCTACACCTTC
NA	TRBV5-1	TRBJ1-4	NA	CASRPHGRSTNEKLFF	TGCGCCAGCAGGCCCCACGGGAGGTCAACTAATGAAAAACTGTTTTTT
TRBD1	TRBV15	TRBJ1-2	NA	CATRKEGQGGGYTF	TGTGCCACCAGGAAGGAGGGACAGGGTGGTGGCTACACCTTC
NA	TRBV6-2/TRBV6-3	TRBJ2-2	NA	CASSYPFGNANTGELFF	TGTGCCAGCAGTTACCCTTTCGGGAACGCGAACACCGGGGAGCTGTTTTTT
NA	TRBV18	TRBJ2-6	few	CASSRTVTGANVLTF	TGTGCCAGCTCACGGACAGTTACTGGGGCCAACGTCCTGACTTTC
NA	TRBV18	TRBJ1-2	NA	CASSPLDSPLANYGYTF	TGTGCCAGCTCACCACTGGACAGCCCGTTAGCTAACTATGGCTACACCTTC
NA	TRBV28	TRBJ2-2	NA	CASTPGGTTNTGELFF	TGTGCCAGCACACCCGGCGGGACGACGAACACCGGGGAGCTGTTTTTT
TRBD1	TRBV27	TRBJ1-1	NA	CASSFYEGAAVAFF	TGTGCCAGCAGTTTCTACGAGGGGGCCGCGGTAGCTTTCTTT
NA	TRBV11-2	TRBJ2-2	NA	CASSLDSTGELFF	TGTGCCAGCAGCTTAGATTCGACCGGGGAGCTGTTTTTT
NA	TRBV7-9	TRBJ2-7	NA	CASSLALDEQYF	TGTGCCAGCAGCTTAGCTTTAGACGAGCAGTACTTC
NA	TRBV19	TRBJ1-5	few	CASSMQNRRNQPQHF	TGTGCCAGTAGTATGCAAAACAGGCGGAATCAGCCCCAGCATTTT
TRBD1	TRBV9	TRBJ1-6	NA	CASSSRPDRASPLHF	TGTGCCAGCAGCTCCCGTCCGGACAGGGCCTCACCCCTCCACTTT
NA	TRBV6-4	TRBJ1-2	NA	CASSGTDNMNYGYTF	TGTGCCAGCAGTGGCACAGATAACATGAACTATGGCTACACCTTC
TRBD1	TRBV19	TRBJ2-2	NA	CASSTQGAGELFF	TGTGCCAGTAGTACACAGGGGGCCGGGGAGCTGTTTTTT
TRBD1	TRBV6-5	TRBJ1-2	NA	CASSRPGGGYGYTF	TGTGCCAGCAGTCGGCCAGGGGGCGGCTATGGCTACACCTTC
TRBD1	TRBV28	TRBJ2-5	once	CASSPQGAYQETQYF	TGTGCCAGCAGTCCACAGGGGGCGTACCAAGAGACCCAGTACTTC
NA	TRBV19	TRBJ1-1	NA	CASSIGGRVTEAFF	TGTGCCAGTAGTATCGGGGGGCGGGTCACTGAAGCTTTCTTT
NA	TRBV18	TRBJ2-7	NA	CASSPRQPPYEQYF	TGTGCCAGCTCACCGAGACAGCCTCCCTACGAGCAGTACTTC
NA	TRBV19	TRBJ1-5	NA	CASSRGQGPNQPQHF	TGTGCCAGTAGTAGGGGCCAGGGGCCCAATCAGCCCCAGCATTTT
TRBD1	TRBV13	TRBJ1-5	NA	CASSLGQYNQPQHF	TGTGCCAGCAGCCTGGGACAGTATAATCAGCCCCAGCATTTT
NA	TRBV3-1/TRBV3-2	TRBJ2-1	NA	CASSQSDRKNEQFF	TGTGCCAGCAGCCAATCCGACAGAAAAAATGAGCAGTTCTTC
NA	TRBV18	TRBJ2-1	NA	CASSPVDGAYNEQFF	TGTGCCAGCTCACCAGTAGACGGGGCCTACAATGAGCAGTTCTTC
NA	TRBV9	TRBJ1-1	NA	CASSVGEAGRTEAFF	TGTGCCAGCAGCGTAGGGGAGGCAGGGAGGACTGAAGCTTTCTTT
NA	TRBV5-4	TRBJ1-2	NA	CASSLSLRSLSDGYTF	TGTGCCAGCAGCCTATCACTGCGAAGCCTAAGCGATGGCTACACCTTC
NA	TRBV19	TRBJ1-2	NA	CASSILTPQGRVYGYTF	TGTGCCAGTAGTATACTAACACCCCAGGGGCGCGTCTATGGCTACACCTTC
TRBD1	TRBV29-1	TRBJ1-2	NA	CSARPGQRHLTF	TGCAGCGCCCGGCCGGGACAGAGGCACCTCACCTTC
NA	TRBV7-2	TRBJ1-2	NA	CASSLDSPSNYGYTF	TGTGCCAGCAGCTTGGACAGCCCATCTAACTATGGCTACACCTTC
NA	TRBV6-5	TRBJ1-4	NA	CASIPQGLRTEKLFF	TGTGCCAGCATCCCTCAGGGGCTTCGAACTGAAAAACTGTTTTTT
NA	TRBV7-5	TRBJ2-3	NA	CARSSGQLGDPSDTQYF	TGTGCCAGAAGCTCCGGCCAACTAGGAGATCCATCAGATACGCAGTATTTT
TRBD1	TRBV5-4	TRBJ1-1	NA	CASSRRQGPARSEAFF	TGTGCCAGCAGCCGTCGACAGGGGCCAGCACGGTCTGAAGCTTTCTTT
TRBD2	TRBV11-2	TRBJ2-1	NA	CASSSGGVDEQFF	TGTGCCAGCAGTTCCGGGGGGGTCGATGAGCAGTTCTTC
NA	TRBV2	TRBJ1-5	NA	CASMGAGLQTQPQHF	TGTGCCAGCATGGGCGCGGGCCTACAGACGCAGCCCCAGCATTTT
TRBD1	TRBV12-3/TRBV12-4	TRBJ1-2	NA	CASSTGGYGYTF	TGTGCCAGCAGCACAGGGGGATATGGCTACACCTTC
NA	TRBV7-2	TRBJ1-1	NA	CASSQGMNTEAFF	TGTGCCAGCAGCCAGGGGATGAACACTGAAGCTTTCTTT
NA	TRBV12-3/TRBV12-4	TRBJ1-2	NA	CASSGQARPGYTF	TGTGCCAGCAGTGGTCAGGCTCGCCCCGGCTACACCTTC
NA	TRBV12-3/TRBV12-4	TRBJ1-5	many	CASKTGGSQPQHF	TGTGCCAGCAAAACAGGAGGGAGTCAGCCCCAGCATTTT
TRBD1	TRBV6-5	TRBJ1-4	NA	CASSQTGGQWEKLFF	TGTGCCAGCAGTCAAACTGGGGGACAGTGGGAAAAACTGTTTTTT
TRBD1	TRBV7-9	TRBJ1-1	NA	CASSLTGNWAEAFF	TGTGCCAGCAGCTTGACAGGGAATTGGGCTGAAGCTTTCTTT
NA	TRBV29-1	TRBJ1-3	NA	CSVVLSPGNTIYF	TGCAGCGTTGTGTTATCCCCTGGAAACACCATATATTTT
NA	TRBV5-1	TRBJ1-3	NA	CASSYQQQDSGNTIYF	TGCGCCAGCAGCTACCAGCAACAGGACTCTGGAAACACCATATATTTT
NA	TRBV5-6	TRBJ1-1	NA	CASSLSYEAFF	TGTGCCAGCAGCTTATCGTATGAAGCTTTCTTT
TRBD2	TRBV28	TRBJ2-3	once	CASSPGGPTDTQYF	TGTGCCAGCAGCCCGGGGGGACCCACAGATACGCAGTATTTT
TRBD1	TRBV7-2	TRBJ2-7	NA	CASSSTGNEQYF	TGTGCCAGCAGCTCGACAGGGAACGAGCAGTACTTC
NA	TRBV2	TRBJ2-7	NA	CASSEEGTGSYEQYF	TGTGCCAGCAGTGAGGAGGGGACTGGTTCCTACGAGCAGTACTTC
NA	TRBV27	TRBJ2-5	NA	CASSLFSGETQYF	TGTGCCAGCAGTTTATTTTCCGGGGAGACCCAGTACTTC
TRBD1	TRBV5-8	TRBJ1-2	NA	CASSLVLGTGFGYGYTF	TGTGCCAGCAGCTTGGTTCTGGGGACAGGCTTTGGCTATGGCTACACCTTC
NA	TRBV5-1	TRBJ1-3	NA	CASSEQDGGNTIYF	TGCGCCAGCAGCGAACAGGACGGAGGAAACACCATATATTTT